This entry describes one T cell receptor (beta chain). The data are from a study of control samples from healthy donors and cancer patients. V gave up 8 bases and J gave up 1 base, with 7 bases separating them. The CDR3 contains 12 residues. CDR1 is KGHDR, CDR2 SFDVKD, per germline. Only in-frame clones appear in the TCRdb table, and some are missing; sequencing was by immunoSEQ multiplex PCR. This table holds approximately 150,000 clones, 80% to 95% found once. This clonotype originated in a man aged 18 to 35 in good health. The source material was blood. This chain links TRBV24-1 with TRBJ2-5; D gene ambiguous. The CDR3 reads CATNAGQETQYF. The CDR3 bases are TGTGCCACCAACGCAGGCCAAGAGACCCAGTACTTC.